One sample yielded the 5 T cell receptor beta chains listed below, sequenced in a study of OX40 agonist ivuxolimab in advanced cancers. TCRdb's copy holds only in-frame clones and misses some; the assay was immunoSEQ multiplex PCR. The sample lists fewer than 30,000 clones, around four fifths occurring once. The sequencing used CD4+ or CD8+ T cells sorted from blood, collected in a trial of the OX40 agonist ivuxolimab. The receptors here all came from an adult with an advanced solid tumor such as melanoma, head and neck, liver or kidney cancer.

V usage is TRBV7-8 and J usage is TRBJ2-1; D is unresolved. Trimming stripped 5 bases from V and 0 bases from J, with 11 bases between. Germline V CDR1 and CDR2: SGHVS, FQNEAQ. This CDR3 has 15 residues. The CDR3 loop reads CASSPKVGSYNEQFF. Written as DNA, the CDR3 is TGTGCCAGCAGCCCGAAGGTGGGCTCCTACAATGAGCAGTTCTTC.

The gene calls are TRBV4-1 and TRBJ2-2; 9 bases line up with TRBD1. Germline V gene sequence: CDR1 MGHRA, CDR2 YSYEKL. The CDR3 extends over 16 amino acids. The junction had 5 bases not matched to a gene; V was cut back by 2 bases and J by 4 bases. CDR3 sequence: CASSQPGQGFTGELFF. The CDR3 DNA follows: TGCGCCAGCAGCCAACCGGGACAGGGCTTCACCGGGGAGCTGTTTTTT.

CDR3 protein: CASSGGFGTVSTYNEQFF. The CDR3 DNA reads as TGTGCCAGCAGCGGGGGATTTGGGACTGTTTCTACCTACAATGAGCAGTTCTTC. V is TRBV7-9 and J is TRBJ2-1; weak D call: TRBD2 (6 bases). Germline V gene sequence: CDR1 SEHNR, CDR2 FQNEAQ (reference sequence). The CDR3 has 18 amino acids. V lost 5 bases and J 2 bases, leaving 22 bases between the germline ends.

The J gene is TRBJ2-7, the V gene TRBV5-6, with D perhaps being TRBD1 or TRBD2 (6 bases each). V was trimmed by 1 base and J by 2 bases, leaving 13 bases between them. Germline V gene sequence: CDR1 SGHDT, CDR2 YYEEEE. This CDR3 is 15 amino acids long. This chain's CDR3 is CASSLWQGRTYEQYF. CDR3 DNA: TGTGCCAGCAGCTTGTGGCAGGGGAGGACCTACGAGCAGTACTTC. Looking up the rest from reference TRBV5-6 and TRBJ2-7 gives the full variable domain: DAGVTQSPTHLIKTRGQQVTLRCSPKSGHDTVSWYQQALGQGPQFIFQYYEEEERQRGNFPDRFSGHQFPNYSSELNVNALLLGDSALYLCASSLWQGRTYEQYFGPGTRLTVT.

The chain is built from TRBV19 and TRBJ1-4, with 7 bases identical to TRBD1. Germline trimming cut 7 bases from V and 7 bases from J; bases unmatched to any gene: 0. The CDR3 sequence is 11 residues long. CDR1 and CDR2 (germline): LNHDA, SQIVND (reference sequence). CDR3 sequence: CASTGGEKLFF. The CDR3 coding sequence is TGTGCCAGTACAGGGGGTGAAAAACTGTTTTTT.